This TCR beta chain was sequenced in a study of CD8 T cells in Susac syndrome. The study's findings and limits: Only a relatively small number of individuals were included in the TCR sequencing and HLA analysis.

This CDR3 is built from 17 residues. CDR1 SGHRS and CDR2 YFSETQ come from the germline V gene. The V end lost 4 bases, the J end lost 3 bases, and 20 bases lay between the germline ends. After extraction with the RNeasy kit, roughly 0.45 to 1 ug of the RNA was reverse transcribed using random hexamers. The amplification used immunoSEQ multiplex PCR on TCR beta CDR3; it spanned 54 Vbeta and 13 Jbeta. Each CDR3 protein is one row after TCRdb ran MiXCR on the immunoSEQ multiplex PCR reads. The table includes a few hundred thousand distinct CDR3 sequences, about 82% detected once. Concerning this clonotype: Antigen: not known.

J is TRBJ1-5 and V is TRBV5-1; D possibly corresponds to TRBD1 (5 bases). What was sequenced was CD8+ T cells from PBMCs. The receptor was isolated from a human donor with multiple sclerosis. The chain's CDR3 is CASSPGRGERNNQPQHF. CDR3 DNA sequence: TGCGCCAGCAGCCCAGGGCGCGGGGAAAGGAACAATCAGCCCCAGCATTTT.